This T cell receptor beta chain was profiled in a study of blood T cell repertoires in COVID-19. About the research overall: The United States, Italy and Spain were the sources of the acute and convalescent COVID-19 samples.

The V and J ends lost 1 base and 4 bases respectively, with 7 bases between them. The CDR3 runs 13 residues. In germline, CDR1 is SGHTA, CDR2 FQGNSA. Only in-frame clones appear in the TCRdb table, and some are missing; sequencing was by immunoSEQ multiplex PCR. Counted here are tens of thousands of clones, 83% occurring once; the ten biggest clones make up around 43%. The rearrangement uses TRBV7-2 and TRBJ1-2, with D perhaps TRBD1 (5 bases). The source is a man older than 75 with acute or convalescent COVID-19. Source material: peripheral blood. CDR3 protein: CASSLGQGYGYTF. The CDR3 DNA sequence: TGTGCCAGCAGCTTAGGGCAGGGCTATGGCTACACCTTC.